This TCR beta chain was recovered during a study of CD8 T cells in Susac syndrome. General observations from the study: It was acknowledged by the study that relatively few individuals were included in its TCR sequencing and HLA analysis.

After extraction with the RNeasy kit, roughly 0.5 to 1 ug of the RNA was reverse transcribed using random hexamers. The authors amplified TCR beta CDR3 across 54 Vbeta and 13 Jbeta using immunoSEQ multiplex PCR. In TCRdb, the immunoSEQ multiplex PCR reads were re-called with MiXCR into one record per CDR3 protein. Of 150,000 to 200,000 distinct CDR3 sequences listed, around 96% are singletons. Note on this clonotype: Its target is unknown.

Sequencing targeted TCR beta in blood CD8+ and CD4+ T cells. TEMRA cells were FACS-enriched, while CD8+ and CD4+ T cells were negatively isolated. Trimming stripped 5 bases from V and 8 bases from J, with 16 bases between. The germline V gene has CDR1 SGHTA and CDR2 FQGNSA. This CDR3 contains 14 residues. Sequencing was performed on CD4+ T cells from PBMCs. This TCR was recovered from a human donor in good health. The chain uses TRBV7-2 and TRBJ1-5, with D maybe TRBD1 (6 bases). In nucleotides, the CDR3 is TGTGCCAGCAGCCCCTCCCAGGGGTTGGAGCCCCAGCATTTT. Translation gives CASSPSQGLEPQHF.